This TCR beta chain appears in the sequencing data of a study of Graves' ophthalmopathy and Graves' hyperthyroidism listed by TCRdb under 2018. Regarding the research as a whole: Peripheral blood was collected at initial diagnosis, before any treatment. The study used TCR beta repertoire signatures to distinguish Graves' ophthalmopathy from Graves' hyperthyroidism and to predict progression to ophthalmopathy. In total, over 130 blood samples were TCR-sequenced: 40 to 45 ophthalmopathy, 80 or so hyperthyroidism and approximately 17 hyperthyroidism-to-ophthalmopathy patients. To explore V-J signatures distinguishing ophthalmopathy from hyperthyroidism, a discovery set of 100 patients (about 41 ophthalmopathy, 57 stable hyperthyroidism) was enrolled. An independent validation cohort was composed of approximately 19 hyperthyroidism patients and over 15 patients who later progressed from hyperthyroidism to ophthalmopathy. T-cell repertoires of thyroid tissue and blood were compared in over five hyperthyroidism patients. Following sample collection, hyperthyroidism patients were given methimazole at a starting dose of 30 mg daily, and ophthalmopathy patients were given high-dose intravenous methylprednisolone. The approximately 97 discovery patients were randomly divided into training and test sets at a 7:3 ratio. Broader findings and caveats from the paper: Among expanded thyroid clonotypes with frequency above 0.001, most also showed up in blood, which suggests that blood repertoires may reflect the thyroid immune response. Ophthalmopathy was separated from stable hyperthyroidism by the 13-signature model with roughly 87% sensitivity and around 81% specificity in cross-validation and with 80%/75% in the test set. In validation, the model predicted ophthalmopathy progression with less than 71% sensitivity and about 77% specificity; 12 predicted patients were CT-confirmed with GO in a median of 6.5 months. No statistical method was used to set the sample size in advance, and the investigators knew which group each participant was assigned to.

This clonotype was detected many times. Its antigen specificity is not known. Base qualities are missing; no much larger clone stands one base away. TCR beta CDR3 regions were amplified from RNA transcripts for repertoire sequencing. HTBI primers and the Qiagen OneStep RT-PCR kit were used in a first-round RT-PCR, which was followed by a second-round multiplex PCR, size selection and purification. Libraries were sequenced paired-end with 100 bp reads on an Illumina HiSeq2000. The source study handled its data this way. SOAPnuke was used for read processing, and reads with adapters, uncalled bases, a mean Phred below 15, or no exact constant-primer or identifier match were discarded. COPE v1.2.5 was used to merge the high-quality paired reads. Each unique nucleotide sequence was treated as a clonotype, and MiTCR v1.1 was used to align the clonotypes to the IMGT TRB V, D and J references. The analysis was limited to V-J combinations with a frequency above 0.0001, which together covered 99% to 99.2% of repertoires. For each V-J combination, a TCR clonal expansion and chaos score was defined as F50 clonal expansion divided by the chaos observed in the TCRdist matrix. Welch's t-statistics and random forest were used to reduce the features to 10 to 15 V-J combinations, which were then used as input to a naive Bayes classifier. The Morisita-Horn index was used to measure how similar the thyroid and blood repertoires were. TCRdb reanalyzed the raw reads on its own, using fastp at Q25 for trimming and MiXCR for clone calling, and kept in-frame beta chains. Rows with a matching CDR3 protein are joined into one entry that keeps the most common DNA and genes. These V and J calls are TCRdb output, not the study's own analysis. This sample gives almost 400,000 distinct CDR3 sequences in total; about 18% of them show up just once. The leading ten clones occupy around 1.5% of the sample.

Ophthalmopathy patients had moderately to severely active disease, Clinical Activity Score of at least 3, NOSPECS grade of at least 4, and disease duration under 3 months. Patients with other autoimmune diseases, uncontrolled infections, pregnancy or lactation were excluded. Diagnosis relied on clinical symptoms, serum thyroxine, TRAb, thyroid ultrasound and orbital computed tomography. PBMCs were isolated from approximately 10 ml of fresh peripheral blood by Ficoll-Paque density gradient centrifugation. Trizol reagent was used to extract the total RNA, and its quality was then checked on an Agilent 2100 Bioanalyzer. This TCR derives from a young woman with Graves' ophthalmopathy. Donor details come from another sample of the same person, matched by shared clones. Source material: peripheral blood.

The CDR3 has the sequence CASSYRRQGHNIQYF. The base sequence is TGTGCCAGCAGTTACCGGAGACAGGGGCACAACATTCAGTACTTC. Rearrangement joined TRBV6-2 or TRBV6-3 to TRBJ2-4; TRBD1 agrees with 8 junctional bases. The CDR3 has 15 amino acids, counting the end cysteine and phenylalanine. The CDR3 DNA has 45 bases and is translated from base 1. Trimming removed 2 bases from V and 7 bases from J; the gene matches leave 7 bases unexplained. As encoded in the germline V gene, CDR1 is MNHEY while CDR2 is SVGEGT.